What follows are 31 T cell receptor beta chains derived from one specimen sequenced in a study of T cell responses to AZD1222 COVID-19 vaccine. TCRdb's copy holds only in-frame clones and misses some; the assay was immunoSEQ multiplex PCR. Of 95,000 to 150,000 clones in the sample, 85% to 90% were seen once. Sequencing used peripheral blood, obtained on day 0 of AZD1222 vaccination. These receptors were collected from an adult in good health.

Comment on this clone: This sample includes further DNA sequences coding for the same CDR3. The gene calls are TRBV4-1 and TRBJ1-1, with unresolved D. Germline CDR1 reads MGHRA; CDR2 reads YSYEKL. The germline V and J ends were trimmed by 1 base and 1 base, with 4 bases remaining between them. The CDR3 is made up of 13 amino acids. The CDR3 sequence is CASSQGWNTEAFF. DNA for the CDR3: TGCGCCAGCAGCCAAGGGTGGAACACTGAAGCTTTCTTT.

The rearrangement links TRBV30 to TRBJ1-2; D is possibly TRBD1 (5 bases). Trimming removed 7 bases from V and 8 bases from J, with 20 bases in between. The germline CDR1 and CDR2 sequences are GTSNPN and SVGIG (reference sequence). The CDR3 has 13 residues. The CDR3 here is CASTRGGSGGYTF. In nucleotides, the CDR3 is TGTGCCTCCACCCGGGGGGGATCGGGGGGCTACACCTTC.

This rearrangement joins TRBV7-3 to TRBJ2-5; D unresolved. Germline CDR1 is SGHTA and CDR2 is FQGTGA. CDR3 length: 13 residues. Between the trimmed V and J ends, which lost 3 bases and 0 bases, there was a span of 5 bases. The CDR3, as DNA: TGTGCCAGCAGCTTCCAGTACCAAGAGACCCAGTACTTC. As protein: CASSFQYQETQYF.

This rearrangement joins TRBV2 to TRBJ1-1; 7 bases are a match to TRBD1. Trimming removed 11 bases from V and 6 bases from J; junction bases left unmatched: 6. This CDR3 is built from 11 residues. Germline CDR1 and CDR2: SNHLY and FYNNEI. The DNA for the CDR3 is TGTGCCGGTGACAGGGAAGCTGAAGCTTTCTTT. Protein: CAGDREAEAFF.

The count of this clone is one. J is TRBJ2-2 and V is TRBV21-1; the D call TRBD2 from the table was never checked on the DNA. TRBV21-1 counts as a pseudogene. There are 17 residues in the CDR3. CDR3 bases: TGTGCCAGCAGCACCCGACTAGCGGGAGCGGACACCGGGGAGCTGTTTTTT. Residues: CASSTRLAGADTGELFF.

V is TRBV6-5 and J is TRBJ1-6; 7 bases match TRBD1. This CDR3 has 14 residues. The V and J ends lost 6 bases and 4 bases, in that order; junction bases with no gene match: 3. Germline values: CDR1 MNHEY, CDR2 SVGAGI. The CDR3 coding sequence is TGTGCCAGCAGGCCGGGACAGTATAATTCACCCCTCCACTTT. It encodes CASRPGQYNSPLHF.

CDR3 amino acids: CASSHRRGTGGDGGELFF. The DNA of the CDR3 is TGTGCCAGCAGCCACCGTCGTGGGACAGGGGGCGATGGCGGGGAGCTGTTTTTT. The chain has TRBV7-9 and TRBJ2-2; TRBD1 aligns across 12 bases. The V gene's germline CDR1 is SEHNR and CDR2 FQNEAQ (reference sequence). V trimming: 5 bases; J trimming: 7 bases; junction bases outside the gene matches: 14. The CDR3 has 18 residues.

This chain connects TRBV4-3 to TRBJ2-1, with a tentative D call TRBD2 (6 bases). Germline CDR1 LGHNA, CDR2 YSLEER. Trimming left V 1 base short and J 9 bases short, with 13 bases between. CDR3 length equals 14 residues. The CDR3 loop is CASSQVSGGSEQFF. The DNA of the CDR3 is TGCGCCAGCAGCCAAGTCTCTGGGGGGAGTGAGCAGTTCTTC.

This clone was detected only once. The chain recombines TRBV29-1 with TRBJ1-1, with D uncertain. Per germline, CDR1 SQVTM and CDR2 ANQGSEA. The CDR3 length is 12 residues. The DNA for the CDR3 is TGCAGTGAACTGGAGGGATACACTGAAGCTTTCTTT. Translated, it gives CSELEGYTEAFF.

This clone was observed a few times. The chain has TRBV7-3 and TRBJ2-2, with 10 bases lining up with TRBD2. V shed 2 bases and J 1 base; nucleotides not matched to a gene: 1. Per germline, CDR1 SGHTA and CDR2 FQGTGA. CDR3 length equals 16 residues. This CDR3 is CASSLWTSGNTGELFF. The CDR3 DNA reads TGTGCCAGCAGCTTATGGACTAGCGGGAACACCGGGGAGCTGTTTTTT. The full variable domain, in which reference TRBV7-3 and TRBJ2-2 provide the parts outside the CDR3, is GAGVSQTPSNKVTEKGKYVELRCDPISGHTALYWYRQSLGQGPEFLIYFQGTGAADDSGLPNDRFFAVRPEGSVSTLKIQRTERGDSAVYLCASSLWTSGNTGELFFGEGSRLTVL.

This clone was detected only once. This chain joins TRBV7-9 and TRBJ2-2, with 10 bases lining up with TRBD1. The CDR3 is 16 residues long. From germline, CDR1 is SEHNR and CDR2 FQNEAQ (reference sequence). V was clipped by 5 bases and J by 4 bases; unmatched bases: 7. The CDR3 coding sequence is TGTGCCAGCAGCCGCGACAGGGGGCTGGGCACCGGGGAGCTGTTTTTT. Translation: CASSRDRGLGTGELFF.

The chain uses TRBV4-2 and TRBJ2-3, with 12 bases lining up with TRBD2. This CDR3 comprises 20 residues. Unmatched junction bases numbered 10, after V lost 0 bases and J lost 0 bases. Germline loops: CDR1 LGHNA, CDR2 YNFKEQ. CDR3 residues: CASSQEGGTSGYSSTDTQYF. As DNA, the CDR3 is TGTGCCAGCAGCCAAGAGGGTGGGACTAGCGGGTATTCTAGCACAGATACGCAGTATTTT.

V is TRBV5-5 and J is TRBJ2-1; D possibly corresponds to TRBD2 (5 bases). This CDR3 contains 16 residues. Germline lookup yields CDR1 SGHKS and CDR2 YYEKEE (reference sequence). V was trimmed by 1 base and J by 0 bases, leaving 11 bases between them. This CDR3 reads CASSLSGSVSYNEQFF. CDR3 nucleotide sequence: TGTGCCAGCAGCTTGTCGGGTAGCGTCTCCTACAATGAGCAGTTCTTC.

The chain employs TRBV27 and TRBJ1-5; D not resolved. The CDR3 totals 13 residues. Germline CDR1 is MNHEY and CDR2 is SMNVEV (reference sequence). Between the trimmed V and J ends, which lost 2 bases and 3 bases, there was a span of 5 bases. This CDR3 is CASSLGFNQPQHF. CDR3 DNA sequence: TGTGCCAGCAGTTTAGGGTTCAATCAGCCCCAGCATTTT.

V usage is TRBV5-1 and J usage is TRBJ2-7, with D hard to call. Germline-derived CDR1 and CDR2 are SGHRS and YFSETQ. V shed 7 bases and J shed 2 bases, with 16 bases lying between them. The CDR3 runs 14 residues. DNA of the CDR3: TGCGCCAGCCGGCAGGCGAGTACCACCTACGAGCAGTACTTC. Amino acid sequence: CASRQASTTYEQYF.

This clone was counted once. This sequence joins TRBV6-1 and TRBJ2-1; TRBD2 aligns across 8 bases. V lost 4 bases, J lost 0 bases, and 2 bases stayed unmatched. Germline assignment: CDR1 MNHNS and CDR2 SASEGT. CDR3 length: 15 residues. For the CDR3, the DNA is TGTGCCAGCAGTGTAGCGGGGAACTCCTACAATGAGCAGTTCTTC. This gives the protein CASSVAGNSYNEQFF.

V gene TRBV19 combines with J gene TRBJ2-7; D is unclear. Deletions cut 3 bases from V and 3 bases from J, with 3 bases between. The V gene's germline CDR1 is LNHDA and CDR2 SQIVND (reference sequence). The CDR3 runs 11 residues. CDR3: CASSMDYEQYF. Here the CDR3 DNA reads TGTGCCAGTAGTATGGACTACGAGCAGTACTTC.

This chain joins TRBV4-1 and TRBJ2-1; the D gene is possibly TRBD1 (6 bases). CDR3 length: 18 amino acids. V lost 0 bases and J lost 3, with 18 bases in between. Germline V gene lookup returns CDR1 MGHRA and CDR2 YSYEKL. CDR3: CASSQDGPGHESYNEQFF. CDR3 DNA sequence: TGCGCCAGCAGCCAAGATGGACCGGGACACGAAAGCTACAATGAGCAGTTCTTC.

This chain connects TRBV9 to TRBJ2-1; D uncertain. This CDR3 spans 16 amino acids. Germline V CDR1 and CDR2: SGDLS, YYNGEE. Trimming pared 4 bases from V and 3 bases from J, leaving 17 bases between. The CDR3 DNA reads as TGTGCCAGCAGCCCCCGAGGTGGGTCTTTCTACAATGAGCAGTTCTTC. Translation gives CASSPRGGSFYNEQFF.

The V and J genes are TRBV10-3 and TRBJ1-2, with unresolved D. V lost 3 bases to trimming and J lost 6 bases, with 11 bases between them. CDR3 length: 13 amino acids. Germline V gene data show CDR1 as ENHRY and CDR2 as SYGVKD. The CDR3 loop is CAISEMQLDGYTF. CDR3 sequence (DNA): TGTGCCATCAGTGAAATGCAGTTGGATGGCTACACCTTC.

The rearrangement uses TRBV10-3 and TRBJ1-5; 10 bases line up with TRBD1. Unmatched junction bases numbered 4, after V lost 6 bases and J lost 5 bases. The CDR3 totals 14 residues. Germline V gene data show CDR1 as ENHRY and CDR2 as SYGVKD. This CDR3 is CAIRRDRGDQPQHF. CDR3 DNA: TGTGCCATCAGAAGGGACAGGGGCGATCAGCCCCAGCATTTT.

This chain joins TRBV7-9 and TRBJ2-7, with 10 bases identical to TRBD2. CDR1 SEHNR and CDR2 FQNEAQ come from the germline V gene (reference sequence). The CDR3 is made up of 19 amino acids. V was clipped by 5 bases and J by 7 bases; unmatched bases: 23. The CDR3, as DNA: TGTGCCAGCAGCCCCCAACCAGGGGCTAGCGGGAGAGGGCGGTGGGAGCAGTACTTC. It encodes CASSPQPGASGRGRWEQYF.

About this clone: This sample includes further DNA sequences coding for the same CDR3. The chain links TRBV5-1 to TRBJ1-3; D gene ambiguous. The CDR3 is made up of 14 amino acids. Germline V gene data show CDR1 as SGHRS and CDR2 as YFSETQ. Deletions cut 0 bases from V and 4 bases from J, with 8 bases between. The CDR3 spells CASSLAGSGNTIYF. The CDR3 DNA is TGCGCCAGCAGCTTGGCGGGATCCGGAAACACCATATATTTT.

V gene TRBV10-3 combines with J gene TRBJ1-1; 9 bases agree with TRBD1. The CDR3 has 15 residues. Germline values: CDR1 ENHRY, CDR2 SYGVKD. V lost 4 bases to trimming and J lost 7 bases; unmatched junction nucleotides: 10. The CDR3, as DNA: TGTGCCATCAGTGGGGGGGACAGGGTAACCGGTGAAGCTTTCTTT. It codes for CAISGGDRVTGEAFF.

The rearrangement uses TRBV10-1 and TRBJ1-3; D is uncertain. The germline V gene encodes CDR1 WNHNN and CDR2 SYGVQD (reference sequence). The CDR3 spans 10 residues. Trimming removed 4 bases from V and 7 bases from J, with 2 bases in between. CDR3 sequence reads: CASSGNTIYF. The CDR3 region has the DNA TGCGCCAGCAGTGGGAACACCATATATTTT.

The chain is built from TRBV9 and TRBJ2-2, with D perhaps matching TRBD1 or TRBD2 (5 bases each). CDR3 length equals 14 residues. Trimming shortened V by 4 bases and J by 6 bases, and 13 bases separated the two germline ends. Germline V gene data show CDR1 as SGDLS and CDR2 as YYNGEE. CDR3 nucleotide sequence: TGTGCCAGCAGCTACCCAGGGACCGCCGGGGAGCTGTTTTTT. Translation gives CASSYPGTAGELFF. Drawing the rest from reference TRBV9 and TRBJ2-2, the complete variable domain is DSGVTQTPKHLITATGQRVTLRCSPRSGDLSVYWYQQSLDQGLQFLIQYYNGEERAKGNILERFSAQQFPDLHSELNLSSLELGDSALYFCASSYPGTAGELFFGEGSRLTVL.

V gene TRBV7-9 combines with J gene TRBJ2-3; maybe TRBD1 (6 bases). Trimming shortened V by 1 base and J by 4 bases, and 9 bases separated the two germline ends. Germline V gene data show CDR1 as SEHNR and CDR2 as FQNEAQ (reference sequence). The CDR3 extends over 14 amino acids. The CDR3 sequence: CASSLGGGADTQYF. The CDR3 region has the DNA TGTGCCAGCAGCTTAGGTGGGGGCGCAGATACGCAGTATTTT.

The V call is TRBV6-2 or TRBV6-3, the J call TRBJ1-1; 8 nucleotides line up with TRBD1. Germline V lookup: CDR1 MNHEY, CDR2 SVGEGT. After removal of 2 bases from V and 4 bases from J, the junction contained 15 bases not matched to a gene. The CDR3 is 18 amino acids. The CDR3 DNA follows: TGTGCCAGCAGTTACCCTAGGACAGGGTATCCCCTGGGCACTGAAGCTTTCTTT. It yields the protein CASSYPRTGYPLGTEAFF.

The chain employs TRBV5-5 and TRBJ1-5, with a weak D call TRBD1 (5 bases). CDR3 size: 14 residues. The germline CDR1 and CDR2 sequences are SGHKS and YYEKEE (reference sequence). V was pared by 4 bases and J by 11 bases, with 19 bases between. The CDR3 DNA follows: TGTGCCAGCAGCCTCCTCGACTGGCCGGGGGCCCAGCATTTT. Translating gives CASSLLDWPGAQHF.

The CDR3 DNA sequence: TGCGCCAGCAGCCAAGATCTCGGGCGGCCGGCAGGCAACTATGGCTACACCTTC. Residues: CASSQDLGRPAGNYGYTF. The chain combines TRBV4-1 with TRBJ1-2, with no clear D. Germline CDR1 and CDR2: MGHRA and YSYEKL. The CDR3 contains 18 residues. Trimming pared 0 bases from V and 2 bases from J, leaving 19 bases between.

The rearrangement joins TRBV9 to TRBJ2-3; 7 bases align to TRBD2. CDR3 length: 16 amino acids. From germline, CDR1 is SGDLS and CDR2 YYNGEE. Trimming removed 4 bases from V and 4 bases from J; junction bases left unmatched: 12. CDR3 loop: CASSSRPVLAADTQYF. The CDR3 DNA reads as TGTGCCAGCAGCTCCCGTCCGGTGCTAGCGGCAGATACGCAGTATTTT.